These 26 T cell receptor beta chains were sequenced from one sample in a study of T cells in Graves' hyperthyroidism and ophthalmopathy. TCR beta CDR3 regions were amplified from RNA transcripts. During a first-round RT-PCR of the TCR CDR3, the HTBI primer set was used. TCRdb fed the multiplex PCR reads into MiXCR, producing one record per CDR3 protein. The repertoire holds about 400,000 distinct CDR3 sequences, with just under 15% as singletons. Material: blood. The receptors shown here come from a woman between 25 and 40 years old with Graves' hyperthyroidism.

This chain links TRBV28 with TRBJ1-6; D not certain. Germline V gene sequence: CDR1 MDHEN, CDR2 SYDVKM. This CDR3 has 15 amino acids. Trimming took 5 bases from V and 2 from J, leaving 10 bases between them. Here the CDR3 reads CASSQTATYNSPLHF. The CDR3 region has the DNA TGTGCCAGCAGTCAGACGGCGACCTATAATTCACCCCTCCACTTT.

The rearrangement uses TRBV29-1 and TRBJ2-6; D call uncertain. The CDR3 length is 15 residues. V shed 4 bases and J shed 0 bases, with 10 bases lying between them. Germline lookup yields CDR1 SQVTM and CDR2 ANQGSEA. CDR3 amino acids: CSVVLGFSGANVLTF. The CDR3 nucleotides read TGCAGCGTTGTCTTGGGGTTCTCTGGGGCCAACGTCCTGACTTTC.

This clonotype was detected many times. The rearrangement uses TRBV28 and TRBJ1-5; D gene ambiguous. This CDR3 region has 11 residues. CDR1 and CDR2 (germline): MDHEN, SYDVKM. With 5 bases removed from V and 5 bases from J, the gap between germline ends came to 4 bases. CDR3 coding DNA: TGTGCCAGCAGTGGACATCAGCCCCAGCATTTT. This codes for CASSGHQPQHF. The complete variable domain, with remaining parts taken from reference TRBV28 and TRBJ1-5, reads DVKVTQSSRYLVKRTGEKVFLECVQDMDHENMFWYRQDPGLGLRLIYFSYDVKMKEKGDIPEGYSVSREKKERFSLILESASTNQTSMYLCASSGHQPQHFGDGTRLSIL.

V and J are TRBV28 and TRBJ1-5, with D unresolved. Germline V gene lookup returns CDR1 MDHEN and CDR2 SYDVKM. The CDR3 consists of 12 residues. V was shortened by 6 bases and J by 3 bases, with 6 bases between the two germline ends. The CDR3 DNA follows: TGTGCCAGCAGGCCATTCAATCAGCCCCAGCATTTT. This sequence encodes CASRPFNQPQHF.

This clonotype was seen a handful of times. This CDR3 is CASSLSTSPGELFF. The DNA of the CDR3 is TGTGCCAGCAGTTTATCGACTAGCCCCGGGGAGCTGTTTTTT. The chain joins TRBV27 to TRBJ2-2; 7 bases match TRBD2. CDR3 length: 14 amino acids. CDR1 and CDR2 (germline): MNHEY, SMNVEV (reference sequence). Germline trimming cut 0 bases from V and 6 bases from J; bases unmatched to any gene: 1.

This clonotype occurred a few times. The chain joins TRBV25-1 to TRBJ2-3, with D possibly matching TRBD2 (7 bases). V was clipped by 6 bases and J by 0 bases, with 19 bases between them. The CDR3 is 17 amino acids. The germline gives CDR1 MGHDK, CDR2 SYGVNS. CDR3: CASSPGGGGASTDTQYF. The CDR3, as DNA: TGTGCCAGCAGCCCTGGGGGGGGGGGGGCTAGCACAGATACGCAGTATTTT. Filled out from reference TRBV25-1 and TRBJ2-3, the complete variable domain reads EADIYQTPRYLVIGTGKKITLECSQTMGHDKMYWYQQDPGMELHLIHYSYGVNSTEKGDLSSESTVSRIRTEHFPLTLESARPSHTSQYLCASSPGGGGASTDTQYFGPGTRLTVL.

There are a few counts of this clonotype. The chain uses TRBV30 and TRBJ2-6; no reliable D call. V was cut by 4 bases and J by 0 bases, with 7 bases left in between. Germline lookup yields CDR1 GTSNPN and CDR2 SVGIG (reference sequence). The CDR3 is made up of 14 amino acids. The CDR3 here is CAWTGSSGANVLTF. Here the CDR3 DNA reads TGTGCCTGGACAGGCAGCTCTGGGGCCAACGTCCTGACTTTC.

This chain links TRBV3-1 with TRBJ2-7, with 10 positions matching TRBD2. The trim removed 2 bases at V and 5 bases at J, leaving 0 bases unmatched. The V gene's germline CDR1 is LGHDT and CDR2 YNNKEL (reference sequence). This CDR3 comprises 13 residues. The CDR3: CASSQLAGDEQYF. The CDR3 coding sequence is TGTGCCAGCAGCCAACTAGCGGGAGACGAGCAGTACTTC.

The chain combines TRBV19 with TRBJ1-5; no definite D call. Germline loops: CDR1 LNHDA, CDR2 SQIVND (reference sequence). The V end was cut by 5 bases, the J end by 1 base, with 6 bases between. The CDR3 extends over 13 amino acids. The CDR3 coding sequence is TGTGCCAGTAGTGTCCAGAGCAATCAGCCCCAGCATTTT. Its protein product is CASSVQSNQPQHF.

The chain has TRBV14 and TRBJ2-2; no clear D gene. The germline gives CDR1 SGHDN, CDR2 FVKESK. The germline V and J ends were trimmed by 5 bases and 5 bases, with 9 bases remaining between them. The length of the CDR3 is 13 residues. The CDR3 DNA reads as TGTGCCAGCAGCGACTTGAGGACCGGGGAGCTGTTTTTT. Its translation is CASSDLRTGELFF.

This clonotype was counted many times. V and J are TRBV12-3 or TRBV12-4 and TRBJ2-6; TRBD1 agrees at 11 bases. The CDR3 is made up of 17 amino acids. The V segment lost 5 bases and the J segment 3 bases; nucleotides outside the gene matches: 6. CDR3 coding DNA: TGTGCCAGCAGTCCTTGGACAGGGGGCTATGGGGCCAACGTCCTGACTTTC. Its translation is CASSPWTGGYGANVLTF.

In this sample, this clonotype turned up many times. The rearrangement joins TRBV30 to TRBJ2-1, with D maybe TRBD2 (6 bases). The V gene's germline CDR1 is GTSNPN and CDR2 SVGIG (reference sequence). CDR3 size: 17 residues. V lost 2 bases and J 4 bases, leaving 21 bases between the germline ends. The CDR3 sequence: CAWSTSLTAGSYNEQFF. For the CDR3, the DNA is TGTGCCTGGAGTACTTCACTCACCGCGGGATCATACAATGAGCAGTTCTTC.

The chain uses TRBV28 and TRBJ2-1; 12 bases line up with TRBD2. The CDR3 has 18 residues. CDR1 and CDR2 (germline): MDHEN, SYDVKM. Unmatched junction bases numbered 12, after V lost 4 bases and J lost 5 bases. The CDR3 DNA sequence: TGTGCCAGCAGTTCCCGGACTAGCGGGACCCCACGGGACAATGAGCAGTTCTTC. Residues: CASSSRTSGTPRDNEQFF.

This clonotype was seen many times. The V call is TRBV28, the J call TRBJ2-7; no clear D gene. Germline V lookup: CDR1 MDHEN, CDR2 SYDVKM. The CDR3 has 11 residues. Trimming shortened V by 7 bases and J by 2 bases, and 6 bases separated the two germline ends. The CDR3 DNA sequence: TGTGCCAGCAAGCTAGCCTACGAGCAGTACTTC. Its protein product is CASKLAYEQYF.

This clonotype has just a few counts. The rearrangement uses TRBV20-1 and TRBJ2-1; no definite D call. Trimming cost V 7 bases and J 6 bases, with 16 bases left between them. The CDR3 contains 13 residues. CDR1 DFQATT and CDR2 SNEGSKA come from the germline V gene (reference sequence). The CDR3 DNA follows: TGCAGTGTGAGAACCCCCTCTCGCAATGAGCAGTTCTTC. Protein sequence: CSVRTPSRNEQFF.

This clonotype was observed many times. The CDR3 coding sequence is TGCAGTGCGGATAAGGGGAGCAATCAGCCCCAGCATTTT. Its protein product is CSADKGSNQPQHF. The chain combines TRBV20-1 with TRBJ1-5, with TRBD1 as a possible D gene (5 bases). CDR1 is DFQATT, CDR2 SNEGSKA, per germline (reference sequence). The ends were cut back, 6 bases at V and 1 base at J, with 10 bases in the middle. The CDR3 is 13 amino acids.

This clonotype was picked up many times. The gene calls are TRBV20-1 and TRBJ2-3; TRBD2 matches at 10 bases. The CDR3 is made up of 15 amino acids. The J segment lost 4 bases and the V segment lost 3 bases, leaving 7 bases of the junction unmatched. Germline CDR1 DFQATT, CDR2 SNEGSKA (reference sequence). This CDR3 reads CSASSGRALADTQYF. The CDR3 nucleotides are TGCAGTGCTAGCAGCGGGAGGGCCCTAGCAGATACGCAGTATTTT.

This chain connects TRBV7-9 to TRBJ1-4, with 9 bases aligning to TRBD1. J was trimmed by 5 bases and V by 2 bases; bases with no gene match: 6. Germline CDR1 is SEHNR and CDR2 is FQNEAQ (reference sequence). This CDR3 spans 16 amino acids. In DNA form, the CDR3 reads TGTGCCAGCAGCTTATGGACAGGGGCGGAGAATGAAAAACTGTTTTTT. Its translation is CASSLWTGAENEKLFF.

This clonotype was recorded many times. This chain's CDR3 is CASTSPAGGDNEQFF. CDR3 DNA: TGTGCCAGCACGAGTCCTGCCGGGGGGGACAATGAGCAGTTCTTC. The chain employs TRBV28 and TRBJ2-1, with 8 positions matching TRBD2. The CDR3 sequence is 15 residues long. Germline assignment: CDR1 MDHEN and CDR2 SYDVKM. V shed 7 bases, J shed 5 bases, and the junction held 10 bases outside the gene matches.

This clonotype came up many times. The V gene is TRBV28, the J gene TRBJ1-5, with TRBD1 matching 8 bases. The V and J ends lost 6 bases and 5 bases, in that order; junction bases with no gene match: 9. The V gene's germline CDR1 is MDHEN and CDR2 SYDVKM. This CDR3 region has 15 residues. CDR3 amino acids: CASRGGATGDQPQHF. The CDR3 DNA reads TGTGCCAGCAGGGGGGGGGCGACAGGGGATCAGCCCCAGCATTTT.

This rearrangement joins TRBV29-1 to TRBJ2-5; 7 bases align to TRBD1. Germline V gives CDR1 SQVTM, CDR2 ANQGSEA. The V segment lost 7 bases and the J segment 6 bases; nucleotides outside the gene matches: 5. The length of the CDR3 is 11 residues. CDR3 residues: CSGDRAQTQYF. The CDR3 DNA is TGCAGCGGCGACAGGGCTCAGACCCAGTACTTC.

The chain links TRBV29-1 to TRBJ2-3; D is unclear. Germline V gives CDR1 SQVTM, CDR2 ANQGSEA. V lost 7 bases, J lost 0 bases, and 14 bases lay in between. The CDR3 is 14 amino acids. This CDR3 is CSAPPLRSTDTQYF. The CDR3 DNA is TGCAGCGCCCCACCCCTTAGAAGCACAGATACGCAGTATTTT.

In its sample, this clonotype was seen a few times. The chain combines TRBV20-1 with TRBJ1-5; D is perhaps TRBD1 (6 bases). The ends were cut back, 1 base at V and 10 bases at J, with 23 bases in the middle. CDR1 is DFQATT and CDR2 is SNEGSKA in the germline V gene (reference sequence). The CDR3 consists of 16 residues. CDR3 in amino acids: CSARATGLDLVGPQHF. The CDR3 nucleotides read TGCAGTGCTAGAGCTACAGGGCTGGATTTGGTTGGTCCCCAGCATTTT.

This clonotype was observed a handful of times. The chain employs TRBV3-1 and TRBJ2-7; 7 bases match TRBD1. The CDR3 is 13 amino acids. J was trimmed by 3 bases and V by 2 bases; bases with no gene match: 1. Germline V gene lookup returns CDR1 LGHDT and CDR2 YNNKEL (reference sequence). CDR3 in amino acids: CASSQYRGYEQYF. The DNA for the CDR3 is TGTGCCAGCAGCCAATACAGGGGCTACGAGCAGTACTTC.

This clonotype was counted at least ten times. V and J are TRBV28 and TRBJ2-7; D possibly matches TRBD1 or TRBD2 (5 bases each). The CDR3 spans 14 residues. CDR1 and CDR2 (germline): MDHEN, SYDVKM. Trimming stripped 4 bases from V and 4 bases from J, with 14 bases between. The CDR3 spells CASSSSGALYEQYF. The CDR3 DNA is TGTGCCAGCAGTTCCTCCGGGGCCCTATACGAGCAGTACTTC.

In its sample, this clonotype was seen many times. J is TRBJ1-1 and V is TRBV18; no clear D. The CDR3 has 13 residues. V was shortened by 5 bases and J by 1 base, with 8 bases between the two germline ends. Per germline, CDR1 KGHSH and CDR2 LQKENI. In nucleotides, the CDR3 is TGTGCCAGCTCAAATGGAAAGAACACTGAAGCTTTCTTT. Translating it yields CASSNGKNTEAFF.